The 8 T cell receptor beta chains below were found in one sample sequenced in a study of cytomegalovirus exposure and HLA in healthy donors. PCR primers comprised 60 Vbeta and 13 Jbeta primers. Assay: immunoSEQ multiplex PCR; the TCRdb copy retains only in-frame clones and omits some. Of more than 200,000 clones listed, 82% are singletons. Sequenced: PBMCs. The receptors derive from a man aged 35-49 years in good health and CMV-seropositive.

J is TRBJ2-1 and V is TRBV18; 7 bases fit TRBD1. The germline V gene has CDR1 KGHSH and CDR2 LQKENI. V lost 5 bases, J lost 0 bases, and 4 bases stayed unmatched. CDR3 size: 15 residues. The DNA for the CDR3 is TGTGCCAGCTCATCAAACAGGGGCTCCTACAATGAGCAGTTCTTC. Translation gives CASSSNRGSYNEQFF.

This chain joins TRBV15 and TRBJ2-1; D remains unclear. Trimming stripped 0 bases from V and 4 bases from J, with 16 bases between. This CDR3 region has 17 residues. Germline assignment: CDR1 LNHNV and CDR2 YYDKDF (reference sequence). The CDR3 nucleotides read TGTGCCACCAGCAGAGATAGTGAATCCAGGTCTTACAATGAGCAGTTCTTC. Translated: CATSRDSESRSYNEQFF. The full variable domain, rest sourced from reference TRBV15 and TRBJ2-1, is DAMVIQNPRYQVTQFGKPVTLSCSQTLNHNVMYWYQQKSSQAPKLLFHYYDKDFNNEADTPDNFQSRRPNTSFCFLDIRSPGLGDTAMYLCATSRDSESRSYNEQFFGPGTRLTVL.

J is TRBJ1-5 and V is TRBV30; possibly TRBD1 for D (6 bases). The CDR3 contains 15 residues. The germline V and J ends were trimmed by 4 bases and 0 bases, with 13 bases remaining between them. CDR1 GTSNPN and CDR2 SVGIG come from the germline V gene (reference sequence). CDR3 sequence reads: CAWNIQGFSNQPQHF. The DNA of the CDR3 is TGTGCCTGGAATATACAGGGATTTAGCAATCAGCCCCAGCATTTT.

The chain has TRBV7-8 and TRBJ2-7; tentative D call: TRBD2 (5 bases). CDR1 is SGHVS and CDR2 is FQNEAQ in the germline V gene. The CDR3 consists of 15 residues. V lost 0 bases and J 3 bases, leaving 12 bases between the germline ends. CDR3 sequence (DNA): TGTGCCAGCAGCTTAGCGACGGGAACTAGCTACGAGCAGTACGTC. Its translation: CASSLATGTSYEQYV.

The chain employs TRBV27 and TRBJ2-2; D gene uncertain. CDR1 is MNHEY and CDR2 is SMNVEV in the germline V gene (reference sequence). Trimming took 0 bases from V and 5 from J, leaving 7 bases between them. The CDR3 covers 14 residues. The DNA of the CDR3 is TGTGCCAGCAGTTTATCAACCGGGACCGGGGAGCTGTTTTTT. Translating gives CASSLSTGTGELFF.

The V and J genes are TRBV4-2 and TRBJ2-1, with 14 bases aligning to TRBD2. V lost 3 bases, J lost 3 bases, and 1 base stayed unmatched. The CDR3 covers 16 residues. The germline V gene has CDR1 LGHNA and CDR2 YNFKEQ. CDR3 residues: CASSQGLAGDYNEQFF. The CDR3 DNA sequence: TGTGCCAGCAGCCAGGGACTAGCGGGAGACTACAATGAGCAGTTCTTC.

The V gene is TRBV9, the J gene TRBJ1-1; a weak D match, TRBD1 (5 bases). Germline lookup yields CDR1 SGDLS and CDR2 YYNGEE. The CDR3 is 17 amino acids. V lost 0 bases to trimming and J lost 0 bases, with 15 bases between them. CDR3 residues: CASSVVGRDLVNTEAFF. The DNA of the CDR3 is TGTGCCAGCAGCGTAGTAGGGAGGGACCTAGTGAACACTGAAGCTTTCTTT.

Worth noting for this clone: In the same sample, other DNA sequences code for this CDR3. The chain employs TRBV7-3 and TRBJ2-1; 9 nucleotides agree with TRBD2. CDR1 is SGHTA and CDR2 is FQGTGA in the germline V gene. The ends lost 2 bases at V and 4 bases at J; junction bases unmatched: 3. The CDR3 spans 15 residues. The CDR3 DNA reads TGTGCCAGCAGCTTAGGCCTAGCGGGATACAATGAGCAGTTCTTC. Its translation is CASSLGLAGYNEQFF.